The rows below give T cell receptor beta chains drawn from one sample of a study of T cells in Graves' hyperthyroidism and ophthalmopathy. TCRdb re-called the multiplex PCR reads through MiXCR, storing one row per CDR3 protein. The sample has over 250,000 distinct CDR3 sequences; around 22% are singletons. The source material was blood. All receptors come from a man aged 30 to 39 with Graves' ophthalmopathy. Both conserved end residues are part of each CDR3. A D gene is named only where the DNA matches it firmly. Not every row has a clone size; where given, it reads once, few, many or a size class.

abundance | d_gene | j_gene | v_gene | CDR3nt | CDR3aa
many | NA | TRBJ2-7 | TRBV5-6 | TGTGCCAGCAGCTTGGCACCCCAGGGGCCCGAGCAGTACTTC | CASSLAPQGPEQYF
many | NA | TRBJ1-3 | TRBV28 | TGTGCCAGCAGACTAACAGGGCGGGGAAACACCATATATTTT | CASRLTGRGNTIYF
many | TRBD2 | TRBJ2-1 | TRBV7-2 | TGTGCCAGCAGCCCTAGGGCTAGCGGGCCCTACAATGAGCAGTTCTTC | CASSPRASGPYNEQFF
many | NA | TRBJ2-2 | TRBV20-1 | TGCAGTGCTAGACTAGCGCGGACCACCGGGGAGCTGTTTTTT | CSARLARTTGELFF
few | NA | TRBJ2-1 | TRBV12-3/TRBV12-4 | TGTGCCAGCACCATAGGTGGGAGGACTACCTACAATGAGCAGTTCTTC | CASTIGGRTTYNEQFF
few | NA | TRBJ2-3 | TRBV15 | TGTGCCACCAGCAGACATCGGAGACGGACCAGCACAGATACGCAGTATTTT | CATSRHRRRTSTDTQYF
few | NA | TRBJ1-1 | TRBV7-6 | TGTGCCAGCAGCTTATGGGGGAGAGGCACTGAAGCTTTCTTT | CASSLWGRGTEAFF
many | NA | TRBJ2-7 | TRBV3-1 | TGTGCCAGCAGCCCCCACCCTCATAAGTCCTACGAGCAGTACTTC | CASSPHPHKSYEQYF
few | TRBD1 | TRBJ2-7 | TRBV19 | TGTGCCAGTAGTCCCCTGCCCGGGACAGCCTACGAGCAGTACTTC | CASSPLPGTAYEQYF
many | NA | TRBJ2-7 | TRBV5-8 | TGTGCCAGCAGCTTGGCTAGGTCAAACTACGAGCAGTACTTC | CASSLARSNYEQYF
NA | TRBD2 | TRBJ2-1 | TRBV15 | TGTGCCACCAGCAGATCCACTAGCGGGAGTTTCAATGAGCAGTTCTTC | CATSRSTSGSFNEQFF
few | NA | TRBJ2-7 | TRBV7-9 | TGTGCCAGCACCGCCGAGAGCTCCTACGAGCAGTACTTC | CASTAESSYEQYF
many | NA | TRBJ1-1 | TRBV13 | TGTGCCAGCAGCCCAAGGAGCGAGGGGTACACTGAAGCTTTCTTT | CASSPRSEGYTEAFF
NA | NA | TRBJ2-5 | TRBV18 | TGTGCCAGCTCACCATCTGGACCTACACGGGCCCAGTACTTC | CASSPSGPTRAQYF
few | TRBD1 | TRBJ2-1 | TRBV6-1 | TGTGCCAGCAGTGTCCCCCGGACAGGGTGGTCCAATGAGCAGTTCTTC | CASSVPRTGWSNEQFF
many | TRBD1 | TRBJ2-7 | TRBV28 | TGTGCCAGCTACGACAGGGACTACGAGCAGTACTTC | CASYDRDYEQYF
NA | NA | TRBJ2-7 | TRBV10-3 | TGTGCCATCAGTGAGTCGAGGGTTGAGCAGTACTTC | CAISESRVEQYF
many | TRBD1 | TRBJ1-5 | TRBV3-1 | TGTGCCAGCAGCCCGGGACAGGGCCATGGCCCAAATCAGCCCCAGCATTTT | CASSPGQGHGPNQPQHF
few | NA | TRBJ1-2 | TRBV20-1 | TGCAGTGCTAGACGGGACCCTGGTAACTATGGCTACACCTTC | CSARRDPGNYGYTF
NA | NA | TRBJ2-2 | TRBV3-1 | TGTGCCAGCAGCCAAGACACAGCGAACACCGGGGAGCTGTTTTTT | CASSQDTANTGELFF
many | NA | TRBJ1-1 | TRBV20-1 | TGCAGTGCTACAGGGGATATAGGGACTGAAGCTTTCTTT | CSATGDIGTEAFF
NA | NA | TRBJ1-1 | TRBV19 | TGTGCCAGTAGTATAGATAGGAGTAGGAACGCTGAAGCTTTCTTT | CASSIDRSRNAEAFF